The clone carrying this TCR beta chain appeared a few times. The antigen is undetermined. The sample is drawn from a study of tumor-infiltrating lymphocytes in primary liver carcinoma. General study points: Reduced overlap was seen in tumor-adjacent and tumor-blood pairs versus tumor region pairs.

TCR beta cDNA came from about 500 ng total RNA, primed with a constant-region primer. Slightly modified ARM-PCR served as the procedure for the TCR beta libraries. These libraries came from three rounds of nested multiplex PCR. With TRBV1-TRBV30 forward primers and a C-beta reverse primer, the first two PCR rounds were run for nine to eleven cycles each. MiXCR, applied by TCRdb to the multiplex PCR reads, yields one record per CDR3 protein. The sample records hundreds of thousands of distinct CDR3 sequences, about three fifths being singletons. Germline V gives CDR1 LGHNA, CDR2 YNFKEQ. CDR3 length: 17 amino acids. After removal of 0 bases from V and 8 bases from J, the junction contained 12 bases not matched to a gene. Germline DNA was extracted alongside blood RNA, which was obtained from unsorted whole blood.

This sequence was found in a woman in her 30s with primary liver carcinoma and hepatitis B virus infection. The V gene is TRBV4-2, the J gene TRBJ2-1; 8 bases align to TRBD2. What was sequenced was peripheral blood. CDR3 residues: CASSQERTSGGGDEQFF. CDR3 DNA sequence: TGTGCCAGCAGCCAAGAAAGAACTAGCGGAGGGGGGGATGAGCAGTTCTTC.